The T cell receptor beta chain under discussion was sequenced for a study of cytomegalovirus exposure and HLA in healthy donors. Study at large: There were some 410 genotyped donors. Of these, roughly 84% fell in the genetic ancestry cluster associated with self-reported Caucasian donors. General study results and limits: Among CMV-associated TCR beta chains, most appeared HLA-restricted in a later analysis. Researchers catalogued approximately 160 TCR beta chains as cytomegalovirus-associated. Beyond CMV serostatus, there was no information to go on about immune exposure.

The CDR3 runs to 15 residues. Per germline, CDR1 MNHNS and CDR2 SASEGT. The V and J ends lost 4 bases and 8 bases, in that order; junction bases with no gene match: 5. In the PCR, 60 Vbeta and 13 Jbeta primers were used. Clones were read by immunoSEQ multiplex PCR, and TCRdb kept only the in-frame ones, dropping some. The table records roughly 250,000 clones, about 80% of them present only once. In the case of this clone: As yet, its antigen is unknown.

Sequencing used PBMCs. The chain links TRBV6-1 to TRBJ2-1; 13 bases align to TRBD2. The clonotype comes from a girl aged 2-10 years in good health and CMV-seronegative. In DNA form, the CDR3 reads TGTGCCAGCAGTGTACTAGCGGGGGGGAGGGATGAGCAGTTCTTC. This encodes CASSVLAGGRDEQFF.